The 15 T cell receptor beta chains below were found in one sample sequenced in a study of T cells generated in artificial thymic organoids. Reverse primers in the TRAC or TRBC constant regions drove separate semi-nested PCRs for TCRalpha and TCRbeta. TCRdb itself ran the 5' RACE reads through MiXCR, one entry per CDR3 protein. The sample includes 5,600 or so distinct CDR3 sequences, roughly 32% of them seen just once. Sequencing input: naive CD8+ T cells from blood. Regarding subset: CD3+TCRalphabeta+CD8SP T cells; for blood, CD45RO-CCR7+ naive CD8+ T cells. These receptors came from a human donor who gave cord blood stem cells for thymic organoid culture, a cardiac surgery patient who gave postnatal thymus, or a blood donor (not recorded which).

The chain has TRBV29-1 and TRBJ2-1; either TRBD1 or TRBD2 may fit D (5 bases each). Trimming stripped 6 bases from V and 6 bases from J, with 21 bases between. Germline values: CDR1 SQVTM, CDR2 ANQGSEA. The CDR3 extends over 15 amino acids. The chain's CDR3 is CSVGAWGPQGNEQFF. In nucleotides, the CDR3 is TGCAGCGTGGGAGCGTGGGGCCCTCAGGGCAATGAGCAGTTCTTC.

The genes are TRBV4-1 and TRBJ1-2; D might be TRBD1 (5 bases). The CDR3 extends over 14 amino acids. V was cut by 3 bases and J by 5 bases, with 13 bases left in between. CDR1 and CDR2 from the germline V gene are MGHRA and YSYEKL. In DNA, the CDR3 is TGCGCCAGCAGCCACATAACCGAGGGGTATGGCTACACCTTC. As protein: CASSHITEGYGYTF.

Remarks on this clonotype: A junction end diverges from the germline sequence, so it may reflect a read error. CDR3 sequence reads: CASSPPAAAYEQCF. The CDR3 DNA is TGTGCCAGCAGCCCGCCGGCAGCGGCCTACGAGCAGTGCTTC. This chain joins TRBV7-9 and TRBJ2-7, with a weak D call TRBD2 (5 bases). Germline V gives CDR1 SEHNR, CDR2 FQNEAQ (reference sequence). This CDR3 has 14 amino acids. The full variable domain, its missing parts supplied by reference TRBV7-9 and TRBJ2-7, is DTGVSQNPRHKITKRGQNVTFRCDPISEHNRLYWYRQTLGQGPEFLTYFQNEAQLEKSRLLSDRFSAERPKGSFSTLEIQRTEQGDSAMYLCASSPPAAAYEQCFGPGTRLTVT.

The chain carries TRBV3-1 and TRBJ2-5; D might be TRBD1 or TRBD2, each matching 7 bases. CDR1 and CDR2 from the germline V gene are LGHDT and YNNKEL (reference sequence). Deletions cut 5 bases from V and 3 bases from J, with 13 bases between. This CDR3 comprises 14 residues. DNA of the CDR3: TGTGCCAGCAGCGAGACAGGGAGGGAAGAGACCCAGTACTTC. This translates into CASSETGREETQYF.

This chain links TRBV7-9 with TRBJ1-5, with D maybe TRBD1 (5 bases). The assigned J gene may be wrong: the sequence end matches TRBJ2-3 better. This CDR3 contains 13 residues. CDR1 SEHNR and CDR2 FQNEAQ come from the germline V gene (reference sequence). CDR3 sequence: CASSLGSTGGQYF. CDR3 in DNA: TGTGCCAGCAGCTTAGGAAGTACAGGTGGGCAGTATTTT.

Points on this clonotype: With a much larger clone just one base away, this may be a read error. The chain combines TRBV6-5 with TRBJ2-3; D ambiguous. Germline lookup yields CDR1 MNHEY and CDR2 SVGAGI. CDR3 length equals 15 residues. The CDR3: CAGSYSGSPGDTQYF. Here the CDR3 DNA reads TGTGCCGGCAGTTACTCCGGGTCCCCTGGAGATACGCAGTATTTT.

The chain combines TRBV6-1 with TRBJ2-7, with TRBD2 matching 9 bases. V gave up 11 bases and J gave up 6 bases; unmatched junction bases: 11. The CDR3 length is 13 residues. CDR1 and CDR2 from the germline V gene are MNHNS and SASEGT. DNA for the CDR3: TGTGCCTTACGACTAGCGGAAGCGGGCGAGCAGTACTTC. This gives the protein CALRLAEAGEQYF.

V and J are TRBV5-1 and TRBJ2-1; 9 bases match TRBD1. Germline V CDR1 and CDR2: SGHRS, YFSETQ. The CDR3 totals 13 residues. V trimming: 4 bases; J trimming: 8 bases; junction bases outside the gene matches: 4. In DNA, the CDR3 is TGCGCCAGCAGCCTGGACAGGGGCGATGAGCAGTTCTTC. Translation: CASSLDRGDEQFF.

As to this clonotype: The junction departs from the called germline gene at one end, perhaps through a read error. This chain joins TRBV5-1 and TRBJ1-1, with TRBD1 as a possible D gene (5 bases). In germline, CDR1 is SGHRS, CDR2 YFSETQ. This CDR3 region has 15 residues. The CDR3 here is CASSLSQGMNTEAFF. As DNA, the CDR3 is TGCGCCAGCAGCTTGAGTCAGGGCATGAACACTGAGGCTTTCTTT.

V and J are TRBV25-1 and TRBJ1-2; tentative D call: TRBD1 (5 bases). Germline CDR1 is MGHDK and CDR2 is SYGVNS. The CDR3 is 13 residues long. The V end was cut by 1 base, the J end by 6 bases, with 9 bases between. The CDR3 loop is CASSEWARDGYTF. CDR3 bases: TGTGCCAGCAGTGAATGGGCCAGGGATGGCTACACCTTC.

In its sample, this clonotype was seen a few times. In DNA, the CDR3 is TGCGCCAGCAGCCAAGACATATACCAAGAGACCCAGTACTTC. It codes for CASSQDIYQETQYF. This chain links TRBV4-1 with TRBJ2-5; the D is unclear. From germline, CDR1 is MGHRA and CDR2 YSYEKL. V was pared by 0 bases and J by 0 bases, with 5 bases between. CDR3 length: 14 residues.

Only a few counts were recorded for this clonotype. The chain uses TRBV29-1 and TRBJ2-1, with TRBD2 identical over 13 bases. The CDR3 extends over 15 amino acids. After removal of 7 bases from V and 8 bases from J, the junction contained 11 bases not matched to a gene. Germline V gene data show CDR1 as SQVTM and CDR2 as ANQGSEA. CDR3 DNA sequence: TGCAGCGCCCAGGGGGGACTAGCGGGATTAGATGAGCAGTTCTTC. It yields the protein CSAQGGLAGLDEQFF.

By share, this clonotype ranks as medium-sized (0.01 to 0.1%). V usage is TRBV7-9 and J usage is TRBJ2-7; D is unclear. Trimming shortened V by 1 base and J by 2 bases, and 3 bases separated the two germline ends. The CDR3 length is 12 residues. In germline, CDR1 is SEHNR, CDR2 FQNEAQ (reference sequence). The CDR3 reads CASSLGTYEQYF. As DNA, the CDR3 is TGTGCCAGCAGCTTAGGAACCTACGAGCAGTACTTC.

V usage is TRBV7-9 and J usage is TRBJ1-1; D is uncertain. This CDR3 contains 10 residues. From germline, CDR1 is SEHNR and CDR2 FQNEAQ (reference sequence). Trimming took 5 bases from V and 7 from J, leaving 5 bases between them. The DNA of the CDR3 is TGTGCCAGCAGCCACAGTGAAGCTTTCTTT. This encodes CASSHSEAFF.

J is TRBJ2-7 and V is TRBV29-1; D tentatively fits TRBD1 or TRBD2 (6 bases each). The CDR3 is 12 residues long. V lost 6 bases to trimming and J lost 3 bases, with 12 bases between them. Per the germline V gene, CDR1 is SQVTM and CDR2 is ANQGSEA. CDR3 DNA sequence: TGCAGCGTGGGGGGACACCTCTACGAGCAGTACTTC. Protein product: CSVGGHLYEQYF.